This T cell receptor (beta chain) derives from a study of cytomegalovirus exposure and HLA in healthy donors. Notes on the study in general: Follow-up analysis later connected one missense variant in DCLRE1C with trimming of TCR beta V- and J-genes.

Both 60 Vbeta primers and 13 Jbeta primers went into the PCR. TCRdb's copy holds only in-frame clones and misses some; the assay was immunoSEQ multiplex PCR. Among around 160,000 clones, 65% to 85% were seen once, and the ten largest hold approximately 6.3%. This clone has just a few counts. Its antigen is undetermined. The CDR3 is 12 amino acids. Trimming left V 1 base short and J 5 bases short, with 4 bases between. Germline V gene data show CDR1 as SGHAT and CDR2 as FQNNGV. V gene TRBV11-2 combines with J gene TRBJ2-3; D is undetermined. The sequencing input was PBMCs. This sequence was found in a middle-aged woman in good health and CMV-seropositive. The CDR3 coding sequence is TGTGCCAGCAGCTTAGGGAGAGATACGCAGTATTTT. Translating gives CASSLGRDTQYF.